The next 20 T cell receptor beta chains were all read from a single sample in a study of blood T cell dynamics during melanoma immunotherapy. The time point is: pre-treatment baseline. Libraries were prepared by immunoSEQ multiplex PCR; TCRdb keeps only in-frame clonotypes and omits some of them. This table holds some 20,000 clones, around 92% found once. The sequenced sample was blood, obtained from a patient treated with checkpoint blockade. The receptors originated from a human donor with melanoma.

The J gene is TRBJ1-1, the V gene TRBV11-2; possible D gene TRBD1, 6 bases. Per germline, CDR1 SGHAT and CDR2 FQNNGV. Trimming took 5 bases from V and 3 from J, leaving 10 bases between them. The CDR3 is 13 residues long. In DNA form, the CDR3 reads TGTGCCAGCAGCAAAAACAGGGACACTGAAGCTTTCTTT. Its translation is CASSKNRDTEAFF.

The chain has TRBV12-5 and TRBJ1-4, with 9 bases identical to TRBD1. The CDR3 has 15 amino acids. V gave up 8 bases and J gave up 5 bases; unmatched junction bases: 9. Per germline, CDR1 LGHNT and CDR2 FRNRAP. CDR3 amino acids: CASSAGQGINEKLFF. The CDR3 DNA sequence: TGTGCTAGTAGCGCAGGACAGGGGATAAATGAAAAACTGTTTTTT.

The genes are TRBV2 and TRBJ2-1; D is uncertain. This CDR3 region has 11 residues. V lost 7 bases to trimming and J lost 4 bases, with 5 bases between them. In germline, CDR1 is SNHLY, CDR2 FYNNEI. This chain's CDR3 is CASIFYNEQFF. The DNA of the CDR3 is TGTGCCAGCATTTTTTACAATGAGCAGTTCTTC.

Only one count was recorded for this clone. V is TRBV6-1 and J is TRBJ2-7; either TRBD1 or TRBD2 may supply D (7 bases each). The CDR3 loop spans 14 amino acids. Trimming took 10 bases from V and 7 from J, leaving 23 bases between them. The germline CDR1 and CDR2 sequences are MNHNS and SASEGT. The CDR3 nucleotides read TGTGCCACGAACCAGGGGGGAGGGTCTAGGGAGCAGTACTTC. Protein sequence: CATNQGGGSREQYF.

This sequence joins TRBV19 and TRBJ1-1; TRBD1 might be the D (5 bases). The CDR3 is 13 residues long. V lost 8 bases, J lost 1 base, and 11 bases lay in between. Looked up from germline, CDR1 is LNHDA and CDR2 is SQIVND (reference sequence). DNA of the CDR3: TGTGCCAGTCAAGGGACGGAGAACACTGAAGCTTTCTTT. Protein product: CASQGTENTEAFF.

This rearrangement joins TRBV7-3 to TRBJ2-5, with no clear D. CDR3 length equals 13 residues. The V and J ends lost 2 bases and 3 bases respectively, with 7 bases between them. Germline V gene data show CDR1 as SGHTA and CDR2 as FQGTGA. The CDR3 protein is CASSLDPKETQYF. The DNA of the CDR3 is TGTGCCAGCAGCTTAGACCCAAAAGAGACCCAGTACTTC. Full variable domain (missing parts from reference TRBV7-3 and TRBJ2-5): GAGVSQTPSNKVTEKGKYVELRCDPISGHTALYWYRQSLGQGPEFLIYFQGTGAADDSGLPNDRFFAVRPEGSVSTLKIQRTERGDSAVYLCASSLDPKETQYFGPGTRLLVL.

The gene calls are TRBV30 and TRBJ2-5, with 7 bases that match TRBD1. CDR1 is GTSNPN and CDR2 is SVGIG in the germline V gene (reference sequence). The CDR3 runs to 14 residues. The trim removed 4 bases at V and 8 bases at J, leaving 13 bases unmatched. CDR3 coding DNA: TGTGCCTGGAACCCCGGACAGGTTCTTGAAACCCAGTACTTC. Translated: CAWNPGQVLETQYF.

J is TRBJ2-7 and V is TRBV5-1; a weak D match, TRBD1 (5 bases). CDR1 and CDR2 (germline): SGHRS, YFSETQ. CDR3 length: 12 amino acids. The V end was cut by 4 bases, the J end by 2 bases, with 7 bases between. The CDR3 spells CASSLDTYEQYF. The CDR3, as DNA: TGCGCCAGCAGCCTGGACACCTACGAGCAGTACTTC.

The chain carries TRBV5-6 and TRBJ2-7; 7 nucleotides line up with TRBD1. The CDR3 is 15 amino acids. Germline CDR1 is SGHDT and CDR2 is YYEEEE. J was trimmed by 2 bases and V by 2 bases; bases with no gene match: 7. The CDR3 DNA reads TGTGCCAGCAGCTTACCGACGGGACAGCCCTACGAGCAGTACTTC. It encodes CASSLPTGQPYEQYF. Full variable domain (remainder filled in from reference TRBV5-6 and TRBJ2-7): DAGVTQSPTHLIKTRGQQVTLRCSPKSGHDTVSWYQQALGQGPQFIFQYYEEEERQRGNFPDRFSGHQFPNYSSELNVNALLLGDSALYLCASSLPTGQPYEQYFGPGTRLTVT.

The V and J genes are TRBV11-3 and TRBJ2-7; D perhaps matches TRBD2 (6 bases). V lost 1 base and J 3 bases, leaving 10 bases between the germline ends. This CDR3 is 14 amino acids long. The germline gives CDR1 SGHNT, CDR2 YENEEA. Here the CDR3 DNA reads TGTGCCAGCAGCTTAGGTCCGGGACTCTACGAGCAGTACTTC. Amino acids: CASSLGPGLYEQYF.

This clone has a handful of counts. The chain links TRBV4-2 to TRBJ1-2; TRBD1 might be the D (5 bases). This CDR3 is built from 15 residues. CDR1 is LGHNA and CDR2 is YNFKEQ in the germline V gene. Trimming pared 2 bases from V and 9 bases from J, leaving 19 bases between. CDR3 DNA sequence: TGTGCCAGCAGCCAACCTCAGGGTCCCGCATTTCGCTACACCTTC. It translates to CASSQPQGPAFRYTF.

The J gene is TRBJ2-6, the V gene TRBV6-5; TRBD1 is a possible D gene (6 bases). Germline assignment: CDR1 MNHEY and CDR2 SVGAGI. This CDR3 is built from 15 residues. Trimming pared 2 bases from V and 2 bases from J, leaving 7 bases between. The CDR3 nucleotides read TGTGCCAGCAGTTACGAGGGGGCTGGGGCCAACGTCCTGACTTTC. This encodes CASSYEGAGANVLTF.

In regard to this clone: No conserved phenylalanine or tryptophan is present at the end of the CDR3, so a read error is the likely explanation. This sequence joins TRBV7-3 and TRBJ2-6, with TRBD2 matching 7 bases. Germline V gene lookup returns CDR1 SGHTA and CDR2 FQGTGA. CDR3 length: 17 residues. The V gene end was trimmed by 5 bases and the J gene end by 0 bases; junction bases not matched to a gene: 7. The CDR3 loop reads CASSPGRGPSGANVLTY. The CDR3 DNA is TGTGCCAGCAGCCCAGGGAGGGGCCCCTCTGGGGCCAACGTCCTGACTTAC.

The gene calls are TRBV28 and TRBJ1-6; TRBD1 matches 9 bases. The V segment lost 7 bases and the J segment 10 bases; nucleotides outside the gene matches: 14. CDR1 and CDR2 from the germline V gene are MDHEN and SYDVKM. The CDR3 extends over 16 amino acids. This CDR3 is CASKDLLQGAKSPLHF. CDR3 nucleotides: TGTGCCAGCAAAGACCTATTACAGGGGGCTAAGTCACCCCTCCACTTT. Full variable domain (missing parts from reference TRBV28 and TRBJ1-6): DVKVTQSSRYLVKRTGEKVFLECVQDMDHENMFWYRQDPGLGLRLIYFSYDVKMKEKGDIPEGYSVSREKKERFSLILESASTNQTSMYLCASKDLLQGAKSPLHFGNGTRLTVT.

The chain joins TRBV19 to TRBJ2-4; 11 positions match TRBD2. The CDR3 runs 17 residues. Trimming took 3 bases from V and 2 from J; bases not matched to a gene: 6. Germline CDR1 reads LNHDA; CDR2 reads SQIVND (reference sequence). The CDR3: CASSIFGTSGTKNIQYF. Here the CDR3 DNA reads TGTGCCAGTAGTATCTTCGGGACTAGCGGAACCAAAAACATTCAGTACTTC.

The gene calls are TRBV5-1 and TRBJ2-3, with a possible D match to TRBD2 (6 bases). Deletions cut 0 bases from V and 2 bases from J, with 19 bases between. The germline CDR1 and CDR2 sequences are SGHRS and YFSETQ. This CDR3 is 18 amino acids long. The CDR3: CASSLGTRLVPFTDTQYF. CDR3 nucleotides: TGCGCCAGCAGCTTGGGGACCCGACTAGTTCCTTTCACAGATACGCAGTATTTT.

The rearrangement links TRBV29-1 to TRBJ1-1; tentatively, D is TRBD1 (6 bases). The V and J ends lost 6 bases and 0 bases respectively, with 17 bases between them. The CDR3 sequence is 15 residues long. Germline V gives CDR1 SQVTM, CDR2 ANQGSEA. The CDR3 here is CSVTGGAAMNTEAFF. The CDR3 coding sequence is TGCAGCGTCACCGGGGGGGCGGCGATGAACACTGAAGCTTTCTTT.

The chain has TRBV19 and TRBJ1-3; D gene unclear. The CDR3 loop spans 16 amino acids. V dropped 5 bases and J dropped 0 bases, with 14 bases sitting between them. Germline CDR1 is LNHDA and CDR2 is SQIVND (reference sequence). CDR3 nucleotide sequence: TGTGCCAGTAGTCCCGTAGGACGGGGCTCTGGAAACACCATATATTTT. Translation gives CASSPVGRGSGNTIYF.

V usage is TRBV5-1 and J usage is TRBJ2-3; TRBD1 is a possible D gene (5 bases). The V end was cut by 2 bases, the J end by 2 bases, with 9 bases between. The CDR3 is 14 residues long. Germline loops: CDR1 SGHRS, CDR2 YFSETQ. The CDR3 DNA follows: TGCGCCAGCAGCTTAACAGGCCTCACAGATACGCAGTATTTT. Amino acids: CASSLTGLTDTQYF.

V gene TRBV30 combines with J gene TRBJ2-3; 9 bases are a match to TRBD1. The CDR3 is 16 amino acids. Per germline, CDR1 GTSNPN and CDR2 SVGIG (reference sequence). V lost 5 bases and J lost 6; bases outside the gene matches: 15. The CDR3 coding sequence is TGTGCCTGGGCTGCCGGGACAGGGATCTCCACGGATACGCAGTATTTT. Its translation is CAWAAGTGISTDTQYF.